These 16 T cell receptor beta chains were sequenced from one sample in a study of blood T cell repertoires in COVID-19. Method: immunoSEQ multiplex PCR; TCRdb's copy keeps in-frame clones and lacks some. The sample carries roughly 100,000 clones, more than 80% recorded once. Sequencing was done on a sample of peripheral blood. Receptors were obtained from a human donor in a cohort sampled during active COVID-19.

The CDR3 coding sequence is TGTGCCAGCAGCTTTACCAGGGGGGTTGGGAAACTGTTTTTT. Amino acids: CASSFTRGVGKLFF. The chain is built from TRBV13 and TRBJ1-4; 7 bases agree with TRBD1. Per the germline V gene, CDR1 is PRHDT and CDR2 is FYEKMQ (reference sequence). Trimming removed 3 bases from V and 11 bases from J; junction bases left unmatched: 9. The length of the CDR3 is 14 residues. Combining the CDR3 with reference TRBV13 and TRBJ1-4 gives the whole variable domain AAGVIQSPRHLIKEKRETATLKCYPIPRHDTVYWYQQGPGQDPQFLISFYEKMQSDKGSIPDRFSAQQFSDYHSELNMSSLELGDSALYFCASSFTRGVGKLFFGSGTQLSVL.

This rearrangement joins TRBV27 to TRBJ2-7; 11 bases match TRBD1. Germline V gene data show CDR1 as MNHEY and CDR2 as SMNVEV (reference sequence). Germline trimming cut 4 bases from V and 4 bases from J; bases unmatched to any gene: 3. The CDR3 has 14 residues. The CDR3 protein is CASSSGQGVYEQYF. CDR3 sequence (DNA): TGTGCCAGCAGTTCGGGACAGGGGGTTTACGAGCAGTACTTC.

This clone was counted a few times. V is TRBV5-1 and J is TRBJ1-3, with a possible D match to TRBD1 (6 bases). Germline values: CDR1 SGHRS, CDR2 YFSETQ. The CDR3 length is 16 residues. V was clipped by 0 bases and J by 0 bases, with 10 bases between them. The DNA of the CDR3 is TGCGCCAGCAGCTTGGGGACAGTAAGCTCTGGAAACACCATATATTTT. Its protein product is CASSLGTVSSGNTIYF.

The chain joins TRBV27 to TRBJ2-7, with 12 bases lining up with TRBD2. The V and J ends lost 4 bases and 2 bases, in that order; junction bases with no gene match: 6. The CDR3 has 16 residues. Looked up from germline, CDR1 is MNHEY and CDR2 is SMNVEV (reference sequence). Here the CDR3 reads CASSSTSGGSPYEQYF. The CDR3 bases are TGTGCCAGCAGTTCCACTAGCGGGGGGTCTCCCTACGAGCAGTACTTC.

V gene TRBV2 combines with J gene TRBJ1-4; TRBD1 matches 9 bases. In germline, CDR1 is SNHLY, CDR2 FYNNEI. V trimming: 6 bases; J trimming: 8 bases; junction bases outside the gene matches: 7. The CDR3 is 14 residues long. The CDR3 bases are TGTGCCAGCAGGGGGGACAGGGTACGGGAAAAACTGTTTTTT. Amino acids: CASRGDRVREKLFF.

The genes are TRBV19 and TRBJ1-3; D unresolved. V lost 2 bases and J lost 0, with 8 bases in between. Germline CDR1 LNHDA, CDR2 SQIVND (reference sequence). This CDR3 has 15 amino acids. The CDR3 spells CASSINRFSGNTIYF. CDR3 nucleotide sequence: TGTGCCAGTAGTATAAACAGATTCTCTGGAAACACCATATATTTT.

V is TRBV5-1 and J is TRBJ2-7; 8 positions agree with TRBD1. V gave up 3 bases and J gave up 6 bases; unmatched junction bases: 5. Germline lookup yields CDR1 SGHRS and CDR2 YFSETQ. The CDR3 consists of 13 residues. CDR3 sequence: CASSSRTGREQYF. The CDR3 nucleotides are TGCGCCAGCAGCTCGCGGACAGGGCGCGAGCAGTACTTC. Based on the CDR3 plus reference TRBV5-1 and TRBJ2-7, the full variable domain is KAGVTQTPRYLIKTRGQQVTLSCSPISGHRSVSWYQQTPGQGLQFLFEYFSETQRNKGNFPGRFSGRQFSNSRSEMNVSTLELGDSALYLCASSSRTGREQYFGPGTRLTVT.

This clone has just a few counts. The chain carries TRBV19 and TRBJ1-4, with 10 bases identical to TRBD1. Germline V gene sequence: CDR1 LNHDA, CDR2 SQIVND (reference sequence). The V segment lost 5 bases and the J segment 6 bases; nucleotides outside the gene matches: 3. The CDR3 is made up of 14 amino acids. The CDR3: CASSRTGGYEKLFF. In DNA form, the CDR3 reads TGTGCCAGTAGTCGGACAGGGGGGTATGAAAAACTGTTTTTT.

J is TRBJ2-1 and V is TRBV5-4, with TRBD1 matching over 7 bases. CDR1 SGHNT and CDR2 YYREEE come from the germline V gene (reference sequence). The trim removed 1 base at V and 1 base at J, leaving 2 bases unmatched. This CDR3 is 15 amino acids long. DNA of the CDR3: TGTGCCAGCAGCTTGAGGGGGCCTTCCTACAATGAGCAGTTCTTC. Protein: CASSLRGPSYNEQFF.

The V gene is TRBV18, the J gene TRBJ2-7; D is possibly TRBD2 (5 bases). The germline V gene has CDR1 KGHSH and CDR2 LQKENI. The V gene lost 6 bases and the J gene lost 3 bases, with 15 bases spanning the gap. The CDR3 runs 14 residues. This CDR3 reads CASSPGAGSYEQYF. In DNA, the CDR3 is TGTGCCAGCTCCCCGGGTGCTGGGAGCTACGAGCAGTACTTC.

The rearrangement uses TRBV25-1 and TRBJ2-2; 9 bases are shared with TRBD2. Germline lookup yields CDR1 MGHDK and CDR2 SYGVNS. This CDR3 contains 18 residues. V dropped 2 bases and J dropped 5; count of bases not matched to a gene: 12. In DNA, the CDR3 is TGTGCCAGCAGTGAAACTCGTTGGCGGGGGGGCCGGACCGGGGAGCTGTTTTTT. Encoded protein: CASSETRWRGGRTGELFF.

V is TRBV4-1 and J is TRBJ2-7; 10 bases align to TRBD1. After removal of 0 bases from V and 5 bases from J, the junction contained 10 bases not matched to a gene. The CDR3 loop spans 17 amino acids. The germline V gene has CDR1 MGHRA and CDR2 YSYEKL. The CDR3 protein is CASSQDRYRDRGNEQYF. The CDR3 nucleotides read TGCGCCAGCAGCCAAGATCGGTATCGGGACAGGGGTAACGAGCAGTACTTC.

The chain couples TRBV30 to TRBJ1-1; TRBD1 matches at 7 bases. V trimming: 7 bases; J trimming: 2 bases; junction bases outside the gene matches: 7. The germline V gene has CDR1 GTSNPN and CDR2 SVGIG (reference sequence). This CDR3 contains 13 residues. The DNA for the CDR3 is TGTGCCTTAACCCGGACAGGCAACACTGAAGCTTTCTTT. Its translation is CALTRTGNTEAFF.

The chain employs TRBV4-1 and TRBJ2-3; TRBD2 agrees at 12 bases. J lost 2 bases, V lost 8 bases, and 14 bases had no gene match. CDR3 length: 18 residues. Germline assignment: CDR1 MGHRA and CDR2 YSYEKL. The CDR3 loop is CASGKTSGGPSSTDTQYF. Here the CDR3 DNA reads TGCGCCAGCGGAAAAACTAGCGGGGGGCCCTCGTCCACAGATACGCAGTATTTT.

This clone was seen just once. The chain joins TRBV7-3 to TRBJ1-6, with TRBD1 as a possible D gene (5 bases). The CDR3 loop spans 13 amino acids. Germline V CDR1 and CDR2: SGHTA, FQGTGA. V lost 10 bases and J 13 bases, leaving 20 bases between the germline ends. CDR3: CATQAGTGGPLHF. In nucleotides, the CDR3 is TGTGCCACCCAAGCGGGGACCGGGGGTCCCCTCCACTTT.

The chain employs TRBV28 and TRBJ2-7; 7 nucleotides align to TRBD1. The J segment lost 0 bases and the V segment lost 7 bases, leaving 3 bases of the junction unmatched. This CDR3 spans 13 amino acids. Germline V gene sequence: CDR1 MDHEN, CDR2 SYDVKM. As DNA, the CDR3 is TGTGCCAGCACCAGGGACAGCTCCTACGAGCAGTACTTC. It codes for CASTRDSSYEQYF.